This paragraph reports one T cell receptor (beta chain). The target antigen is unknown. This entry is derived from a study of tumor and adjacent non-tumor tissue in lung cancer. About the study: The cohort had 12 to 13 adenocarcinoma, 2 squamous cell and 1 small cell patients. Whole-study findings and limits: Tumor repertoires had a smaller top 100 clone share than normal lung.

The library came from three nested PCR rounds adapted from ARM-PCR protocols. Each CDR3 protein gets one entry after TCRdb re-called the multiplex PCR reads with MiXCR. The sample records approximately 90,000 distinct CDR3 sequences, about 72% being singletons. RNA was extracted from bulk tissue without any cell sorting. Trimming pared 4 bases from V and 1 base from J, leaving 21 bases between. Germline lookup yields CDR1 LGHNA and CDR2 YSLEER. The CDR3 contains 18 residues. The sample consisted of lung tumor tissue. The clonotype comes from a man aged 55 to 69 with non-small cell lung cancer. The gene calls are TRBV4-3 and TRBJ2-3, with D possibly called TRBD1 or TRBD2 (5 bases each). CDR3: CASSRVSAEATGTDTQYF. CDR3 sequence (DNA): TGCGCCAGCAGCCGGGTCTCGGCGGAGGCGACAGGCACAGATACGCAGTATTTT.